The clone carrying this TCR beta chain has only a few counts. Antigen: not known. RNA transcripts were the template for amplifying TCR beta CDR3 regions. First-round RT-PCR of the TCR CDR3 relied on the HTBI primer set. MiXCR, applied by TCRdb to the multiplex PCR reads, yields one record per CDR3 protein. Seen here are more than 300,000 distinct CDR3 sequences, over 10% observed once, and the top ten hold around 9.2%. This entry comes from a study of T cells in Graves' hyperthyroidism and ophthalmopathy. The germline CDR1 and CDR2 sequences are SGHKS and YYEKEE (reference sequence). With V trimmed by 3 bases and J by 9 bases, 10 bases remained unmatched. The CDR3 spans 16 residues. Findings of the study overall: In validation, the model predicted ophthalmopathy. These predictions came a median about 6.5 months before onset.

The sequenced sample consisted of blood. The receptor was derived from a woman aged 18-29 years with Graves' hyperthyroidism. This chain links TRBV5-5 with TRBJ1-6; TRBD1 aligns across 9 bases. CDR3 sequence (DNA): TGTGCCAGCAGCTCGTACAGGGGGCGCGTTTCTTCACCCCTCCACTTT. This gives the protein CASSSYRGRVSSPLHF. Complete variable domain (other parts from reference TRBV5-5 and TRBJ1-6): DAGVTQSPTHLIKTRGQQVTLRCSPISGHKSVSWYQQVLGQGPQFIFQYYEKEERGRGNFPDRFSARQFPNYSSELNVNALLLGDSALYLCASSSYRGRVSSPLHFGNGTRLTVT.